The source of this TCR beta chain is a study of CD8 T cells in ankylosing spondylitis. The CDR3 is 15 residues long. Deletions cut 5 bases from V and 3 bases from J, with 17 bases between. In germline, CDR1 is SGHVS, CDR2 FNYEAQ. TCRdb recomputed calls from the 5' RACE reads with MiXCR, one row per CDR3 protein. The data contain about 240,000 distinct CDR3 sequences, around 7.8% of them singletons. The chain combines TRBV7-6 with TRBJ2-7; a possible D gene is TRBD2 (5 bases). The TCR originated in a male donor with ankylosing spondylitis or in good health (not recorded which). Specimen: blood, either unsorted or a sorted T cell fraction (not recorded which). CDR3 protein: CASSRGQLGYYEQYF. The CDR3 nucleotides are TGTGCCAGCAGCCGAGGGCAGCTGGGATACTACGAGCAGTACTTC.